This T cell receptor (beta chain) was recorded in a study of CD8 T cells in ankylosing spondylitis. CDR3 length: 16 residues. Trimming removed 0 bases from V and 4 bases from J, with 11 bases in between. Germline V gene sequence: CDR1 SGHDT, CDR2 YYEEEE. From the 5' RACE reads, TCRdb called clonotypes with MiXCR, one entry per CDR3 protein. The data contain 300,000 to 400,000 distinct CDR3 sequences, roughly 11% of them singletons. This clonotype was detected only a few times. This chain connects TRBV5-6 to TRBJ1-6; D uncertain. Sequencing input: blood, either unsorted or a sorted T cell fraction (not recorded which). The receptor was isolated from a female donor with ankylosing spondylitis or in good health (not recorded which). CDR3 region: CASSLAGQVYNSPLHF. Here the CDR3 DNA reads TGTGCCAGCAGCTTGGCCGGTCAGGTTTATAATTCACCCCTCCACTTT.